A selection of T cell receptor beta chains follows, all from one sample in a study of blood T cell repertoires in COVID-19. Some clones are missing from TCRdb's copy, which holds only in-frame ones; the method was immunoSEQ multiplex PCR. This table holds 160,000 or so clones, roughly 82% found once. The sample consisted of PBMCs or T cells enriched from blood (not recorded which). These receptors were obtained from a man aged 50 to 59 who had recovered from COVID-19. Both conserved end residues are part of each CDR3. The D gene is left open where the match is weak. Size tells how often a clone was seen (once, few, many) or the class of an expanded clone, and some rows leave it out.

V,D,J,length,size,DNA,CDR3
TRBV2,TRBD1,TRBJ1-1,14,.,TGTGCCAGCAGTGAAGGACAGGGTGACACTGAAGCTTTCTTT,CASSEGQGDTEAFF
TRBV30,.,TRBJ2-2,13,once,TGTGCCTGGAGTCCTCCGGGGGCCGGGGAGCTGTTTTTT,CAWSPPGAGELFF
TRBV24-1,TRBD2,TRBJ2-5,15,.,TGTGCCACCAGTGGACTAGCGGGGGGGCCGGAGGGCCAGTACTTC,CATSGLAGGPEGQYF
TRBV6-1,.,TRBJ2-1,15,.,TGTGCCAGCAGTGAGGGGAGCGGGTCATGGAATGAGCAGTTCTTC,CASSEGSGSWNEQFF
TRBV5-1,.,TRBJ2-7,14,.,TGCGCCAGCAGCTTGCAGGGGTCCTCCTACGAGCAGTACTTC,CASSLQGSSYEQYF
TRBV5-5,.,TRBJ1-1,13,.,TGTGCCAGCAGCTTCGGCGGGAACACTGAAGCTTTCTTT,CASSFGGNTEAFF
TRBV5-5,TRBD1,TRBJ2-7,16,.,TGTGCCAGCAGGGACAGGAGGGCAGGGGGCGCTTACGAGCAGTACTTC,CASRDRRAGGAYEQYF
TRBV5-1,.,TRBJ1-1,15,.,TGCGCCAGCAGCTTGATTGAGCGCAGGAACACTGAAGCTTTCTTT,CASSLIERRNTEAFF
TRBV5-1,.,TRBJ2-5,11,few,TGCGCCAGCAGCATCGAAGAGACCCAGTACTTC,CASSIEETQYF
TRBV14,.,TRBJ2-7,14,.,TGTGCCAGCAGCAGTTTAACAGGATCCTACGAGCAGTACTTC,CASSSLTGSYEQYF
TRBV6-5,TRBD1,TRBJ1-3,16,many,TGTGCCAGCAGTTTACGGACAGGGGGCTCTGTAAACACCATATATTTT,CASSLRTGGSVNTIYF
TRBV27,.,TRBJ2-3,16,.,TGTGCCAGCAGTCTCCCTACGGGGGAGCCCACAGATACGCAGTATTTT,CASSLPTGEPTDTQYF
TRBV19,TRBD1,TRBJ2-5,15,.,TGTGCCAGTAGTATTCGGCAGGGGGCGCATGAGACCCAGTACTTC,CASSIRQGAHETQYF
TRBV29-1,.,TRBJ1-4,15,many,TGCAGCGTTGAAGAAGGGGAAGGGATAGGTGAAAAACTGTTTTTT,CSVEEGEGIGEKLFF
TRBV2,.,TRBJ1-2,16,.,TGTGCCAGCAGCATTAAAGGGGGGGAACCCGCCTATGGCTACACCTTC,CASSIKGGEPAYGYTF
TRBV4-1,TRBD1,TRBJ2-2,16,.,TGCGCCAGCAGCCAAGGCGGGACAGGGGCCACCGGGGAGCTGTTTTTT,CASSQGGTGATGELFF
TRBV3-1/TRBV3-2,.,TRBJ1-4,16,.,TGTGCCAGCAGCCAAGAATTAAGAGCAACTAATGAAAAACTGTTTTTT,CASSQELRATNEKLFF
TRBV30,.,TRBJ2-5,16,.,TGTGCCTGGAGTGTACGGGTCGGGGGACGGTCGGAGACCCAGTACTTC,CAWSVRVGGRSETQYF
TRBV6-5,.,TRBJ2-7,13,.,TGTGCCAGCAGTTACCGGGAATCCTACGAGCAGTACTTC,CASSYRESYEQYF
TRBV5-1,.,TRBJ1-2,12,.,TGCGCCAGCAGCTTCACCAGCTATGGCTACACCTTC,CASSFTSYGYTF
TRBV20-1,.,TRBJ2-7,14,.,TGCAGTGCTAGTCGCAGGGAAGGCTCCTACGAGCAGTACTTC,CSASRREGSYEQYF
TRBV11-2,.,TRBJ1-6,15,.,TGTGCCAGCAGCTTAGTACAGGGTGGTAATTCACCCCTCCACTTT,CASSLVQGGNSPLHF
TRBV11-1,.,TRBJ2-7,14,.,TGTGCCAGCAGCTTAGCGTTTAGCTCCTACGAGCAGTACTTC,CASSLAFSSYEQYF
TRBV30,TRBD1,TRBJ1-1,19,.,TGTGCCTGGAACTCCAAAAGGGGGGACAGGGGTTTTTGGAACACTGAAGCTTTCTTT,CAWNSKRGDRGFWNTEAFF
TRBV15,.,TRBJ1-1,15,.,TGTGCCACCAGGACCCACAGCGGTTCGAACACTGAAGCTTTCTTT,CATRTHSGSNTEAFF
TRBV13,.,TRBJ1-5,14,.,TGTGCCAGCAGCTTAGGGGGGAGGGGTCGGCCCCAGCATTTT,CASSLGGRGRPQHF
TRBV11-2,.,TRBJ1-1,14,.,TGTGCCAGCAGCTTAAGCCAGGCTAACCCAAAAGCTTTCTTT,CASSLSQANPKAFF
TRBV19,TRBD1,TRBJ2-3,13,.,TGTGCCAGTAGACAGGGGGCCCCAGATACGCAGTATTTT,CASRQGAPDTQYF
TRBV29-1,TRBD1,TRBJ1-1,12,.,TGCAGCGGAAACAGGGGGAACACTGAAGCTTTCTTT,CSGNRGNTEAFF
TRBV2,.,TRBJ2-7,13,.,TGTGCCAGCAGTGACCCGGGGTCCTACGAGCAGTACTTC,CASSDPGSYEQYF
TRBV5-4,.,TRBJ2-7,15,.,TGTGCCAGCAGCCCTGGGGTCGGGGGGCAGGACGAGCAGTACTTC,CASSPGVGGQDEQYF
TRBV15,.,TRBJ1-3,15,.,TGTGCCACCAGCAGAGATCGGGGCTCTGGAAACACCATATATTTT,CATSRDRGSGNTIYF
TRBV3-1/TRBV3-2,.,TRBJ1-6,16,.,TGTGCCAGCAGCCAAGGGGGGGGAAAGTATAATTCACCCCTCCACTTT,CASSQGGGKYNSPLHF
TRBV4-1,TRBD1,TRBJ1-4,15,.,TGCGCCAGCAGCGATCAGGGGGGAACTAATGAAAAACTGTTTTTT,CASSDQGGTNEKLFF
TRBV4-2,TRBD2,TRBJ2-1,16,.,TGTGCCAGCAGTGGAGGGCGGGGGGTTTCCTACAATGAGCAGTTCTTC,CASSGGRGVSYNEQFF
TRBV6-8,TRBD2,TRBJ2-1,15,.,TGTGCCAGCAATCAACTAGCGGGGGCCTACAATGAGCAGTTCTTC,CASNQLAGAYNEQFF
TRBV5-1,TRBD1,TRBJ1-1,14,.,TGCGCCAGCAGCCCCGGGACAGGGAACACTGAAGCTTTCTTT,CASSPGTGNTEAFF
TRBV18,.,TRBJ1-2,14,.,TGTGCCAGCTCCCTATCCAGCCGTAACTATGCCTACACCTTC,CASSLSSRNYAYTF
TRBV5-4,TRBD2,TRBJ2-3,13,.,TGTGCCAGCTCGGCGGGAGGAGCAGATACGCAGTATTTT,CASSAGGADTQYF
TRBV5-1,.,TRBJ1-3,16,.,TGCGCCAGCAGCTTGGTAGGGGCAAACTCTGGAAACACCATATATTTT,CASSLVGANSGNTIYF
TRBV2,TRBD1,TRBJ2-1,14,.,TGTGCCAGCAGAGCGGGACAGGGATACAATGAGCAGTTCTTC,CASRAGQGYNEQFF
TRBV5-1,TRBD1,TRBJ2-1,15,.,TGCGCCAGCAGCTCGGGACAGGGATCCTACAATGAGCAGTTCTTC,CASSSGQGSYNEQFF
TRBV5-6,.,TRBJ1-2,12,.,TGTGCCAGCAGCTCAAACAGGGTGGACTACACCTTC,CASSSNRVDYTF
TRBV27,TRBD1,TRBJ1-1,15,.,TGTGCCAGCAGTTTCGGGGACAGGGTTCGCACTGAAGCTTTCTTT,CASSFGDRVRTEAFF
TRBV7-8,TRBD2,TRBJ2-3,16,.,TGTGCCAGCAGCTTTCAGCTAGCGGCTCCCACAGATACGCAGTATTTT,CASSFQLAAPTDTQYF
TRBV28,TRBD1,TRBJ1-6,17,few,TGTGCCAGCAGTTTATACCCCCAGACAGGGAATAATTCACCCCTCCACTTT,CASSLYPQTGNNSPLHF
TRBV5-1,TRBD1,TRBJ2-2,15,.,TGCGCCAGCAGCTTGAGGGACAGGGGCACCGGGGAGCTGTTTTTT,CASSLRDRGTGELFF
TRBV3-1/TRBV3-2,TRBD1,TRBJ1-5,15,.,TGTGCCAGCAGCCGGGACAGGGGAAGCAATCAGCCCCAGCATTTT,CASSRDRGSNQPQHF